These 23 T cell receptor beta chains were all obtained from the same sample, sequenced in a study of T cells after yellow fever vaccination. TCRdb independently ran MiXCR on the 5' RACE reads; one entry per CDR3 protein. The table lists about 250,000 distinct CDR3 sequences, over 3% of them singletons. Source: PBMCs, taken 15 days after the yellow fever booster vaccination. The receptors here all came from a young man who received the YFV17D yellow fever vaccine.

This clonotype has at least ten counts. The chain links TRBV9 to TRBJ2-1; D unclear. V lost 3 bases and J 7 bases, leaving 17 bases between the germline ends. The CDR3 extends over 15 amino acids. Germline V lookup: CDR1 SGDLS, CDR2 YYNGEE. As DNA, the CDR3 is TGTGCCAGCAGCGCATCACACGTTTATGTGAATGAGCAGTTCTTC. Its protein product is CASSASHVYVNEQFF.

This clonotype was recorded many times. CDR3 sequence: CASSQESQGATDTQYF. The CDR3 DNA sequence: TGTGCCAGCAGCCAAGAGTCGCAGGGGGCCACAGATACGCAGTATTTT. The chain has TRBV3-1 and TRBJ2-3; 8 bases line up with TRBD1. Germline V gene lookup returns CDR1 LGHDT and CDR2 YNNKEL (reference sequence). CDR3 size: 16 residues. Trimming at V came to 0 bases and at J to 2 bases, leaving 4 bases not matched to a gene.

Many counts were recorded for this clonotype. The V call is TRBV20-1, the J call TRBJ2-5; D possibly corresponds to TRBD1 (5 bases). The CDR3 contains 13 residues. Germline V gene data show CDR1 as DFQATT and CDR2 as SNEGSKA (reference sequence). V was clipped by 0 bases and J by 6 bases, with 11 bases between them. For the CDR3, the DNA is TGCAGTGCTAGAGATAATAGGGGAAAGACCCAGTACTTC. Translated: CSARDNRGKTQYF.

This clonotype appeared many times. This sequence joins TRBV7-2 and TRBJ2-5; TRBD2 matches at 8 bases. J lost 0 bases, V lost 5 bases, and 2 bases had no gene match. Germline V gene data show CDR1 as SGHTA and CDR2 as FQGNSA. The CDR3 is 14 residues long. CDR3 in DNA: TGTGCCAGCAGCCGACTAGCGAACCAAGAGACCCAGTACTTC. Protein product: CASSRLANQETQYF.

This clonotype was counted many times. V gene TRBV11-1 combines with J gene TRBJ1-1; TRBD1 might be the D (6 bases). V lost 4 bases, J lost 5 bases, and 8 bases lay in between. The CDR3 is 12 amino acids. Germline V CDR1 and CDR2: SGHAT, FQDESV (reference sequence). The CDR3 DNA sequence: TGTGCCAGCAGCTCAGGGGTTACTGAAGCTTTCTTT. Translated: CASSSGVTEAFF.

There are many counts of this clonotype. The genes are TRBV20-1 and TRBJ2-1, with 10 bases lining up with TRBD2. This CDR3 is built from 13 residues. J lost 6 bases, V lost 7 bases, and 6 bases had no gene match. Germline values: CDR1 DFQATT, CDR2 SNEGSKA (reference sequence). The CDR3: CSEASGGFNEQFF. The DNA of the CDR3 is TGCAGTGAGGCTAGCGGGGGCTTCAATGAGCAGTTCTTC.

This clonotype was recorded many times. This sequence joins TRBV7-8 and TRBJ2-1; D not certain. The CDR3 has 9 residues. V shed 8 bases and J shed 12 bases, with 8 bases lying between them. Germline V lookup: CDR1 SGHVS, CDR2 FQNEAQ. CDR3: CASGTLQFF. DNA of the CDR3: TGTGCCAGCGGCACCTTGCAGTTCTTC.

In its sample, this clonotype was seen a few times. The chain uses TRBV30 and TRBJ2-4, with 9 nucleotides matching TRBD1. Trimming at V came to 5 bases and at J to 1 base, leaving 9 bases not matched to a gene. CDR3 length: 16 amino acids. The germline V gene has CDR1 GTSNPN and CDR2 SVGIG (reference sequence). CDR3 DNA: TGTGCCTGGGCCAGAAGGACAGGGGTGGCCAAAAACATTCAGTACTTC. Residues: CAWARRTGVAKNIQYF.

The sample holds many counts of this clonotype. The chain is built from TRBV9 and TRBJ2-1, with a weak D call TRBD2 (5 bases). V was shortened by 7 bases and J by 4 bases, with 15 bases between the two germline ends. The CDR3 consists of 14 residues. Germline CDR1 SGDLS, CDR2 YYNGEE. CDR3 DNA: TGTGCCAGCGGAGGATACAGCACTTACAATGAGCAGTTCTTC. Amino acids: CASGGYSTYNEQFF.

There are many counts of this clonotype. The chain carries TRBV20-1 and TRBJ1-2; no reliable D call. Trimming took off 2 bases at V and 0 bases at J, with 10 bases between the two ends. The CDR3 runs to 14 residues. Germline V gives CDR1 DFQATT, CDR2 SNEGSKA (reference sequence). The CDR3 loop reads CSARPDYSNYGYTF. Here the CDR3 DNA reads TGCAGTGCTAGACCAGACTACTCTAACTATGGCTACACCTTC.

This clonotype was seen many times. This chain links TRBV7-2 with TRBJ1-4; 8 bases agree with TRBD1. The CDR3 runs 18 residues. V was pared by 5 bases and J by 0 bases, with 11 bases of the junction left unmatched. Germline CDR1 and CDR2: SGHTA and FQGNSA. The CDR3, as DNA: TGTGCCAGCAGCCGAAGACAATTGGACAGGGCAACTAATGAAAAACTGTTTTTT. As protein: CASSRRQLDRATNEKLFF. Drawing the rest from reference TRBV7-2 and TRBJ1-4, the complete variable domain is GAGVSQSPSNKVTEKGKDVELRCDPISGHTALYWYRQSLGQGLEFLIYFQGNSAPDKSGLPSDRFSAERTGGSVSTLTIQRTQQEDSAVYLCASSRRQLDRATNEKLFFGSGTQLSVL.

This clonotype appeared many times. The CDR3 reads CASSSDRGGKADTQYF. The CDR3 DNA reads TGTGCCAGCAGCTCCGACCGGGGAGGTAAAGCGGATACGCAGTATTTT. J is TRBJ2-3 and V is TRBV7-2, with D possibly TRBD2 on 6 matching bases. CDR1 SGHTA and CDR2 FQGNSA come from the germline V gene. The CDR3 sequence is 16 residues long. Trimming pared 4 bases from V and 6 bases from J, leaving 20 bases between.

This clonotype has at least ten counts. This sequence joins TRBV7-2 and TRBJ2-4; possible D gene TRBD1, 6 bases. V lost 3 bases and J 2 bases, leaving 14 bases between the germline ends. The CDR3 runs to 16 residues. Germline CDR1 SGHTA, CDR2 FQGNSA. The CDR3 sequence is CASSFFEGHSKNIQYF. In nucleotides, the CDR3 is TGTGCCAGCAGCTTTTTTGAGGGACACTCCAAAAACATTCAGTACTTC.

The table lists this clonotype with many counts. The gene calls are TRBV10-3 and TRBJ2-7; D gene unclear. The V end lost 2 bases, the J end lost 3 bases, and 11 bases lay between the germline ends. The CDR3 length is 14 residues. The germline V gene has CDR1 ENHRY and CDR2 SYGVKD. CDR3 protein: CAISEPNRVYEQYF. The CDR3 nucleotides read TGTGCCATCAGTGAGCCAAATAGGGTCTACGAGCAGTACTTC.

This clonotype came up many times. This chain links TRBV20-1 with TRBJ1-1, with 7 bases identical to TRBD1. From germline, CDR1 is DFQATT and CDR2 SNEGSKA (reference sequence). Trimming at V came to 0 bases and at J to 3 bases, leaving 7 bases not matched to a gene. The CDR3 consists of 15 residues. The CDR3 DNA is TGCAGTGCTAGAGATCAAAGACAGGGATACACTGAAGCTTTCTTT. It yields the protein CSARDQRQGYTEAFF.

Ten or more counts support this clonotype. This rearrangement joins TRBV7-3 to TRBJ2-1; TRBD2 agrees at 9 bases. CDR1 and CDR2 (germline): SGHTA, FQGTGA. Germline trimming cut 5 bases from V and 3 bases from J; bases unmatched to any gene: 8. The CDR3 extends over 16 amino acids. The CDR3: CASSTNSAGGYNEQFF. CDR3 nucleotide sequence: TGTGCCAGCAGCACCAACTCAGCGGGGGGCTACAATGAGCAGTTCTTC.

This clonotype has at least ten counts. In DNA, the CDR3 is TGTGCCAGCAGTTTATCAAGCGGGGGCAATTCCGGGGAGCTGTTTTTT. It codes for CASSLSSGGNSGELFF. V gene TRBV27 combines with J gene TRBJ2-2, with 8 bases fitting TRBD2. Trimming cost V 0 bases and J 6 bases; bases outside gene matches: 6. Germline V gene lookup returns CDR1 MNHEY and CDR2 SMNVEV (reference sequence). The CDR3 sequence is 16 residues long.

This clonotype was seen many times. This chain links TRBV4-2 with TRBJ1-4; D is perhaps TRBD1 (6 bases). V was shortened by 1 base and J by 2 bases, with 11 bases between the two germline ends. There are 16 residues in the CDR3. Germline lookup yields CDR1 LGHNA and CDR2 YNFKEQ. CDR3: CASSQGKGGTNEKLFF. CDR3 coding DNA: TGTGCCAGCAGCCAAGGGAAAGGGGGTACTAATGAAAAACTGTTTTTT.

There are many counts of this clonotype. This chain joins TRBV9 and TRBJ2-5, with TRBD2 matching over 7 bases. The CDR3 has 14 amino acids. Losses at the gene ends were 3 bases for V and 2 bases for J; bases not matched to a gene: 4. Germline loops: CDR1 SGDLS, CDR2 YYNGEE. The CDR3 loop is CASSASGAQETQYF. CDR3 DNA: TGTGCCAGCAGCGCGAGCGGGGCTCAAGAGACCCAGTACTTC.

This chain connects TRBV18 to TRBJ2-7; D is undetermined. The CDR3 covers 13 residues. CDR1 KGHSH and CDR2 LQKENI come from the germline V gene. Here the CDR3 reads CVSSPRPICEQYV. CDR3 sequence (DNA): TGTGTCAGCTCACCCCGACCGATATGCGAGCAGTACGTC.

This chain uses TRBV29-1 with TRBJ1-1; D is undetermined. Germline V gene data show CDR1 as SQVTM and CDR2 as ANQGSEA. This CDR3 contains 11 residues. V lost 7 bases, J lost 0 bases, and 6 bases lay in between. DNA of the CDR3: TGCAGCGCGGTTATGAACACTGAAGCTTTCTTT. It codes for CSAVMNTEAFF.

The sample holds many counts of this clonotype. The chain employs TRBV28 and TRBJ1-2, with D uncertain. Germline-derived CDR1 and CDR2 are MDHEN and SYDVKM. There are 14 residues in the CDR3. Trimming took 6 bases from V and 6 from J, leaving 17 bases between them. This CDR3 reads CASSWASRPDGYTF. The DNA of the CDR3 is TGTGCCAGCAGCTGGGCGTCGAGGCCGGATGGCTACACCTTC.

The chain is built from TRBV2 and TRBJ2-1, with 8 bases that match TRBD1. The length of the CDR3 is 15 residues. The V and J ends lost 5 bases and 1 base, in that order; junction bases with no gene match: 4. Germline CDR1 is SNHLY and CDR2 is FYNNEI. The CDR3 region has the DNA TGTGCCAGCAGTACCCACAGGGGGTCCTACAATGAGCAGTTCTTC. Its translation: CASSTHRGSYNEQFF.